One and the same sample provided the 23 T cell receptor beta chains below, sequenced in a study of Graves' ophthalmopathy and Graves' hyperthyroidism. TCR beta CDR3 regions were amplified from RNA transcripts. The first round was an RT-PCR with HTBI primers, and the second round was a multiplex PCR. TCRdb fed the multiplex PCR reads into MiXCR, producing one record per CDR3 protein. This sample has about 340,000 distinct CDR3 sequences, with roughly a sixth found just once. Specimen: peripheral blood. Receptors were obtained from an adult man with Graves' ophthalmopathy.

This clonotype was counted at least ten times. The gene calls are TRBV18 and TRBJ1-5; D perhaps matches TRBD1 (6 bases). Per the germline V gene, CDR1 is KGHSH and CDR2 is LQKENI. Between the trimmed V and J ends, which lost 5 bases and 3 bases, there was a span of 11 bases. This CDR3 contains 14 residues. CDR3 protein: CASSAGAPNQPQHF. The CDR3 DNA is TGTGCCAGCTCAGCGGGGGCCCCCAATCAGCCCCAGCATTTT.

This clonotype was observed many times. V gene TRBV5-1 combines with J gene TRBJ1-2, with TRBD1 identical over 10 bases. The CDR3 has 14 residues. V lost 3 bases, J lost 6 bases, and 5 bases stayed unmatched. CDR1 is SGHRS and CDR2 is YFSETQ in the germline V gene. For the CDR3, the DNA is TGCGCCAGCAGCTCCGGGACAGGGGCCCATGGCTACACCTTC. This encodes CASSSGTGAHGYTF.

This clonotype was detected many times. The V call is TRBV29-1, the J call TRBJ1-1, with unresolved D. V was clipped by 1 base and J by 4 bases, with 13 bases between them. Germline values: CDR1 SQVTM, CDR2 ANQGSEA. The CDR3 has 14 amino acids. CDR3 in amino acids: CSVEGIGQRTEAFF. The CDR3 region has the DNA TGCAGCGTTGAAGGGATAGGGCAACGCACTGAAGCTTTCTTT.

This clonotype was recorded many times. The V call is TRBV3-1, the J call TRBJ1-1; weak D call: TRBD1 (5 bases). The germline V gene encodes CDR1 LGHDT and CDR2 YNNKEL (reference sequence). V lost 1 base and J 5 bases, leaving 14 bases between the germline ends. This CDR3 is built from 15 residues. CDR3 nucleotide sequence: TGTGCCAGCAGCCAAGTGCTGGGGCAAACGACTGAAGCTTTCTTT. Translated: CASSQVLGQTTEAFF.

Many counts were recorded for this clonotype. The chain has TRBV7-9 and TRBJ2-7; tentative D call: TRBD2 (6 bases). The CDR3 sequence is 14 residues long. Trimming shortened V by 1 base and J by 5 bases, and 12 bases separated the two germline ends. Germline lookup yields CDR1 SEHNR and CDR2 FQNEAQ (reference sequence). This chain's CDR3 is CASSLELGGDEQYF. Here the CDR3 DNA reads TGTGCCAGCAGCTTAGAATTGGGGGGAGACGAGCAGTACTTC.

This clonotype has ten or more counts. The rearrangement uses TRBV19 and TRBJ2-5, with D maybe TRBD2 (7 bases). The CDR3 runs to 14 residues. V lost 5 bases and J 7 bases, leaving 17 bases between the germline ends. The germline gives CDR1 LNHDA, CDR2 SQIVND (reference sequence). The CDR3 DNA reads as TGTGCCAGTAGTTCGAGGGGACTACAGGGGACCCAGTACTTC. Translated: CASSSRGLQGTQYF. Full variable domain (rest looked up from reference TRBV19 and TRBJ2-5): DGGITQSPKYLFRKEGQNVTLSCEQNLNHDAMYWYRQDPGQGLRLIYYSQIVNDFQKGDIAEGYSVSREKKESFPLTVTSAQKNPTAFYLCASSSRGLQGTQYFGPGTRLLVL.

This clonotype was found many times. CDR3 protein: CASSVGGGGNQPQHF. The CDR3 DNA reads TGTGCCAGCAGTGTGGGGGGTGGAGGCAATCAGCCCCAGCATTTT. The gene calls are TRBV2 and TRBJ1-5; tentatively, D is TRBD1 (5 bases). The CDR3 totals 15 residues. V was shortened by 4 bases and J by 2 bases, with 12 bases between the two germline ends. CDR1 and CDR2 from the germline V gene are SNHLY and FYNNEI.

A few counts support this clonotype. V is TRBV27 and J is TRBJ1-6; TRBD1 might be the D (5 bases). Germline values: CDR1 MNHEY, CDR2 SMNVEV (reference sequence). Trimming cost V 1 base and J 7 bases, with 11 bases left between them. This CDR3 has 15 residues. This chain's CDR3 is CASSLLGGRNSPLHF. In DNA, the CDR3 is TGTGCCAGCAGTTTATTGGGGGGTCGGAATTCACCCCTCCACTTT.

This clonotype showed up many times. This chain uses TRBV6-1 with TRBJ2-7, with D tentatively TRBD1 (5 bases). V gave up 4 bases and J gave up 6 bases, with 16 bases separating them. Germline CDR1 and CDR2: MNHNS and SASEGT. The CDR3 has 14 residues. The CDR3 region is CASSGSRERGEQYF. CDR3 in DNA: TGTGCCAGCAGTGGCTCCAGGGAAAGGGGCGAGCAGTACTTC.

The table lists this clonotype with many counts. This chain joins TRBV20-1 and TRBJ1-6; D gene uncertain. V lost 2 bases, J lost 9 bases, and 17 bases lay in between. The germline V gene encodes CDR1 DFQATT and CDR2 SNEGSKA (reference sequence). The length of the CDR3 is 15 residues. The DNA for the CDR3 is TGCAGTGCTAGAAGCCCAGCTGGACCCTTTTCACCCCTCCACTTT. Residues: CSARSPAGPFSPLHF.

This clonotype was detected ten times or more. The chain recombines TRBV6-2 or TRBV6-3 with TRBJ1-2, with D hard to call. The V gene's germline CDR1 is MNHEY and CDR2 SVGEGT. The length of the CDR3 is 15 residues. Trimming stripped 6 bases from V and 7 bases from J, with 21 bases between. The chain's CDR3 is CASSLLLRQAGGYTF. In DNA, the CDR3 is TGTGCCAGCAGCCTGTTACTAAGGCAGGCGGGTGGCTACACCTTC.

This clonotype has ten or more counts. The V gene is TRBV20-1, the J gene TRBJ1-5; D gene uncertain. The CDR3 extends over 12 amino acids. In germline, CDR1 is DFQATT, CDR2 SNEGSKA (reference sequence). V dropped 4 bases and J dropped 7 bases, with 11 bases sitting between them. The CDR3 sequence: CSAMRYNQPQHF. The CDR3 nucleotides are TGCAGTGCTATGAGATATAACCAGCCCCAGCATTTT.

At least ten counts were recorded for this clonotype. Here the CDR3 reads CASTPRDSLNTEAFF. The DNA for the CDR3 is TGTGCCAGCACCCCCCGGGACTCCCTGAACACTGAAGCTTTCTTT. This chain links TRBV12-3 or TRBV12-4 with TRBJ1-1; TRBD1 is a possible D gene (5 bases). Trimming took off 7 bases at V and 0 bases at J, with 15 bases between the two ends. CDR3 size: 15 residues.

The table lists this clonotype with many counts. The chain recombines TRBV20-1 with TRBJ2-5; 11 bases match TRBD2. Germline CDR1 and CDR2: DFQATT and SNEGSKA (reference sequence). The V gene end was trimmed by 6 bases and the J gene end by 3 bases; junction bases not matched to a gene: 9. The CDR3 extends over 15 amino acids. The CDR3 sequence is CSATPSGRPKETQYF. The CDR3 DNA reads as TGCAGTGCAACACCTAGCGGGAGGCCTAAAGAGACCCAGTACTTC.

At least ten counts were recorded for this clonotype. The J gene is TRBJ1-1, the V gene TRBV29-1; D not certain. Germline CDR1 SQVTM, CDR2 ANQGSEA. V shed 4 bases and J shed 1 base, with 13 bases lying between them. This CDR3 region has 14 residues. The CDR3 region has the DNA TGCAGCGTTGCTAAACCAGAGCAGAACACTGAAGCTTTCTTT. Protein sequence: CSVAKPEQNTEAFF. The full variable domain, in which reference TRBV29-1 and TRBJ1-1 provide the parts outside the CDR3, is SAVISQKPSRDICQRGTSLTIQCQVDSQVTMMFWYRQQPGQSLTLIATANQGSEATYESGFVIDKFPISRPNLTFSTLTVSNMSPEDSSIYLCSVAKPEQNTEAFFGQGTRLTVV.

This clonotype was detected many times. The CDR3 sequence: CASHQRHNTEAFF. DNA of the CDR3: TGTGCCAGCCACCAGAGACACAACACTGAAGCTTTCTTT. J is TRBJ1-1 and V is TRBV2; D gene unclear. Germline values: CDR1 SNHLY, CDR2 FYNNEI. Trimming shortened V by 8 bases and J by 2 bases, and 12 bases separated the two germline ends. The CDR3 consists of 13 residues.

This clonotype was seen repeatedly, ten times or more. The genes are TRBV5-6 and TRBJ2-5; 7 positions agree with TRBD1. Germline CDR1 reads SGHDT; CDR2 reads YYEEEE. Germline trimming cut 4 bases from V and 5 bases from J; bases unmatched to any gene: 8. The CDR3 runs to 14 residues. Here the CDR3 reads CASSDVTGDETQYF. The CDR3 DNA sequence: TGTGCCAGCAGCGACGTAACAGGGGATGAGACCCAGTACTTC. The whole variable domain, remainder taken from reference TRBV5-6 and TRBJ2-5, is DAGVTQSPTHLIKTRGQQVTLRCSPKSGHDTVSWYQQALGQGPQFIFQYYEEEERQRGNFPDRFSGHQFPNYSSELNVNALLLGDSALYLCASSDVTGDETQYFGPGTRLLVL.

This clonotype was counted many times. Sequence at one end of the junction differs from germline and may be a read error. The chain carries TRBV6-7 and TRBJ2-7; 10 bases are a match to TRBD1. TRBV6-7 carries the ORF label, with uncertain function. This CDR3 has 21 residues. CDR3 sequence: CASNYPTGTGAGTSGTYEQYF. The CDR3 coding sequence is TGTGCCAGCAATTACCCGACCGGGACAGGGGCAGGCACTAGCGGAACCTACGAGCAGTACTTC.

This clonotype occurred many times. The chain recombines TRBV19 with TRBJ1-5, with D uncertain. Germline-derived CDR1 and CDR2 are LNHDA and SQIVND (reference sequence). V dropped 3 bases and J dropped 4 bases, with 13 bases sitting between them. The length of the CDR3 is 15 residues. CDR3 nucleotides: TGTGCCAGTAGTATGAATCGGGCAGAGAATCAGCCCCAGCATTTT. This translates into CASSMNRAENQPQHF.

The rearrangement uses TRBV6-2 or TRBV6-3 and TRBJ1-1; D is perhaps TRBD1 (5 bases). This CDR3 has 14 residues. Germline loops: CDR1 MNHEY, CDR2 SVGEGT. Trimming removed 7 bases at V and 1 base at J, with 13 bases between. CDR3 coding DNA: TGTGCCAGCAATTTCGGGGGATCGAACACTGAAGCTTTCTTT. Amino acid sequence: CASNFGGSNTEAFF.

This clonotype was seen ten or more times. The CDR3 sequence: CASSERVSYEQYF. For the CDR3, the DNA is TGTGCCAGCAGTGAGAGGGTCTCCTACGAGCAGTACTTC. V gene TRBV6-1 combines with J gene TRBJ2-7, with a tentative D call TRBD2 (5 bases). Trimming shortened V by 3 bases and J by 0 bases, and 6 bases separated the two germline ends. This CDR3 has 13 amino acids. The germline CDR1 and CDR2 sequences are MNHNS and SASEGT.

This clonotype was recorded many times. The J gene is TRBJ2-3, the V gene TRBV4-2; 10 bases fit TRBD2. Germline CDR1 reads LGHNA; CDR2 reads YNFKEQ. V shed 3 bases, J shed 3 bases, and the junction held 6 bases outside the gene matches. This CDR3 region has 16 residues. The CDR3 region is CASSHLAGATTDTQYF. The CDR3 DNA reads TGTGCCAGCAGCCACCTAGCGGGAGCTACAACAGATACGCAGTATTTT.

This clonotype has ten or more counts. V and J are TRBV6-2 or TRBV6-3 and TRBJ1-1; maybe TRBD1 (5 bases). Germline values: CDR1 MNHEY, CDR2 SVGEGT. The ends were cut back, 6 bases at V and 6 bases at J, with 11 bases in the middle. The CDR3 is made up of 12 amino acids. The CDR3 reads CASRVIGAEAFF. CDR3 coding DNA: TGTGCCAGCAGGGTGATAGGGGCTGAAGCTTTCTTT.